The 11 T cell receptor beta chains listed next were all sequenced from one sample in a study of siplizumab effects on memory and regulatory T cells. Sequenced by immunoSEQ multiplex PCR; TCRdb stores in-frame clones only, minus some. The table records fewer than 130,000 clones, just under 95% of them present only once. Input material: CD4+ T cells sorted from blood. The origin of the receptors is a human donor in good health.

The rearrangement links TRBV19 to TRBJ2-7; 8 bases map to TRBD1. J was trimmed by 4 bases and V by 5 bases; bases with no gene match: 7. The CDR3 is 14 amino acids. Germline CDR1 reads LNHDA; CDR2 reads SQIVND (reference sequence). The CDR3 spells CASSVGQARYEQYF. In nucleotides, the CDR3 is TGTGCCAGTAGTGTGGGACAGGCGAGGTACGAGCAGTACTTC.

The rearrangement joins TRBV5-1 to TRBJ2-5; 12 bases are shared with TRBD2. J lost 2 bases, V lost 1 base, and 3 bases had no gene match. The CDR3 has 16 amino acids. In germline, CDR1 is SGHRS, CDR2 YFSETQ. CDR3 DNA sequence: TGCGCCAGCAGCTTGAATCTAGCGGGAGGGCAAGAGACCCAGTACTTC. It translates to CASSLNLAGGQETQYF.

This chain connects TRBV5-1 to TRBJ2-5; 8 bases agree with TRBD2. Unmatched junction bases numbered 6, after V lost 3 bases and J lost 2 bases. CDR1 and CDR2 (germline): SGHRS, YFSETQ. CDR3 length: 15 residues. CDR3 region: CASSSLAGRQETQYF. CDR3 DNA sequence: TGCGCCAGCAGCTCATTAGCGGGGAGGCAAGAGACCCAGTACTTC.

The genes are TRBV6-1 and TRBJ1-5; D might be TRBD1 (5 bases). Trimming pared 6 bases from V and 6 bases from J, leaving 18 bases between. Germline CDR1 is MNHNS and CDR2 is SASEGT. CDR3 length: 15 residues. The CDR3 here is CASRASWGEVQPQHF. The CDR3 DNA reads as TGTGCCAGCAGGGCCTCATGGGGGGAGGTTCAGCCCCAGCATTTT.

CDR3 sequence (DNA): TGCGCCAGCAGGGATCAGGGGACCGGGGAGCTGTTTTTT. Encoded protein: CASRDQGTGELFF. This rearrangement joins TRBV5-1 to TRBJ2-2, with a possible D match to TRBD1 (6 bases). Germline V gene lookup returns CDR1 SGHRS and CDR2 YFSETQ. The CDR3 length is 13 residues. Trimming removed 5 bases at V and 5 bases at J, with 10 bases between.

The rearrangement uses TRBV19 and TRBJ1-5; no reliable D call. The CDR3 totals 12 residues. Germline V gene sequence: CDR1 LNHDA, CDR2 SQIVND (reference sequence). Trimming removed 6 bases from V and 4 bases from J, with 7 bases in between. The CDR3 spells CASSRGNQPQHF. Written as DNA, the CDR3 is TGTGCCAGTAGCCGGGGAAATCAGCCCCAGCATTTT.

The chain carries TRBV5-1 and TRBJ2-5; the match to TRBD1 covers 10 bases. Per germline, CDR1 SGHRS and CDR2 YFSETQ. CDR3 size: 16 residues. The V segment lost 3 bases and the J segment 5 bases; nucleotides outside the gene matches: 10. The CDR3 region is CASSSRSGTGVETQYF. The CDR3 DNA reads as TGCGCCAGCAGCTCCCGATCCGGGACAGGGGTTGAGACCCAGTACTTC.

This chain uses TRBV6-1 with TRBJ2-3, with 12 nucleotides matching TRBD2. CDR3 length: 15 residues. J gave up 3 bases and V 8 bases, and 6 bases lay outside the gene matches. Germline lookup yields CDR1 MNHNS and CDR2 SASEGT. CDR3 in amino acids: CASALGLAGTDTQYF. CDR3 bases: TGTGCCAGCGCCTTAGGACTAGCGGGGACAGATACGCAGTATTTT.

The chain joins TRBV20-1 to TRBJ2-7, with D unresolved. CDR1 and CDR2 (germline): DFQATT, SNEGSKA (reference sequence). This CDR3 has 11 residues. The V gene lost 3 bases and the J gene lost 3 bases, with 6 bases spanning the gap. The CDR3 DNA follows: TGCAGTGCTAGCGACGGCTACGAGCAGTACTTC. Its translation: CSASDGYEQYF.

J is TRBJ2-5 and V is TRBV2; TRBD2 agrees at 14 bases. The CDR3 has 14 residues. Looked up from germline, CDR1 is SNHLY and CDR2 is FYNNEI. The V and J ends lost 8 bases and 4 bases, in that order; junction bases with no gene match: 3. Written as DNA, the CDR3 is TGTGCCAGCTCGGGACTAGCGGGGGTAGAGACCCAGTACTTC. Translation: CASSGLAGVETQYF.

This rearrangement joins TRBV6-5 to TRBJ1-4; D possibly corresponds to TRBD1 (5 bases). Per the germline V gene, CDR1 is MNHEY and CDR2 is SVGAGI. The CDR3 is 15 residues long. V was pared by 0 bases and J by 7 bases, with 12 bases between. This CDR3 reads CASSYSEGRGEKLFF. The CDR3 nucleotides are TGTGCCAGCAGTTACTCGGAGGGGCGCGGTGAAAAACTGTTTTTT.